This T cell receptor beta chain was retrieved from a study of control samples from healthy donors and cancer patients. The assay was immunoSEQ multiplex PCR, and TCRdb's table has in-frame clones only and misses some. The sample lists 200,000 to 250,000 clones; just under 95% were seen once. After removal of 4 bases from V and 7 bases from J, the junction contained 9 bases not matched to a gene. The CDR3 runs 16 residues. Germline V CDR1 and CDR2: KGHSH, LQKENI. The V gene is TRBV18, the J gene TRBJ1-5; 11 bases line up with TRBD1. Source material: blood. This receptor was obtained from a man over 45 in good health. The DNA of the CDR3 is TGTGCCAGCTCACGTCCCGGGACAGGGGGAGGCCAGCCCCAGCATTTT. This codes for CASSRPGTGGGQPQHF.